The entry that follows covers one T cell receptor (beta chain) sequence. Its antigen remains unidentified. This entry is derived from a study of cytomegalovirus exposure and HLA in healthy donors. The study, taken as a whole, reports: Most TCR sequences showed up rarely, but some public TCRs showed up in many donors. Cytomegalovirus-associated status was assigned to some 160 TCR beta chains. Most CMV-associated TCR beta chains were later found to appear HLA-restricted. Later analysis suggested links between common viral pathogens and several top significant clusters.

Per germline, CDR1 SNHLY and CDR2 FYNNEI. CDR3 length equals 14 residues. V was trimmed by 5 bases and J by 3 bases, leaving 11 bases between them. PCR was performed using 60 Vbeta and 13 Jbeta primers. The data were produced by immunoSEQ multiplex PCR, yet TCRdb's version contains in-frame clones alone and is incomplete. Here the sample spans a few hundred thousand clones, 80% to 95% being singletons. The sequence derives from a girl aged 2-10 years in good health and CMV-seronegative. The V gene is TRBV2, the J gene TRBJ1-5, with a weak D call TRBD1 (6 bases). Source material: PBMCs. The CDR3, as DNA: TGTGCCAGCAGTCAAACAGGGTTCAATCAGCCCCAGCATTTT. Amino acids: CASSQTGFNQPQHF.